Listed here are 18 T cell receptor beta chains from one sample, sequenced in a study of shared clonotypes between healthy human individuals. Assay used: immunoSEQ multiplex PCR; TCRdb lists only in-frame clones, some missing. The profile shows millions of clones, about 92% of them singletons. The sequenced sample consisted of naive CD4+ T cells sorted from blood. Subset denoted: CD45RA+ positively selected. Receptors were obtained from a man younger than 35 in good health.

This clone came up a few times. The chain joins TRBV29-1 to TRBJ1-1, with D unclear. The germline CDR1 and CDR2 sequences are SQVTM and ANQGSEA. This CDR3 comprises 11 residues. Deletions cut 2 bases from V and 7 bases from J, with 8 bases between. The CDR3 here is CSVENGVEAFF. The CDR3 bases are TGCAGCGTTGAAAACGGGGTTGAAGCTTTCTTT.

V and J are TRBV25-1 and TRBJ2-1; 10 bases align to TRBD1. CDR1 is MGHDK and CDR2 is SYGVNS in the germline V gene. Trimming at V came to 6 bases and at J to 7 bases, leaving 6 bases not matched to a gene. This CDR3 region has 14 residues. This chain's CDR3 is CASRGTGASNEQFF. The CDR3, as DNA: TGTGCCAGCAGGGGGACAGGGGCCTCAAATGAGCAGTTCTTC.

The chain uses TRBV5-1 and TRBJ1-4; 10 bases are a match to TRBD1. Germline-derived CDR1 and CDR2 are SGHRS and YFSETQ. CDR3 length: 15 amino acids. After removal of 4 bases from V and 7 bases from J, the junction contained 7 bases not matched to a gene. CDR3 protein: CASSLTGTGVEKLFF. As DNA, the CDR3 is TGCGCCAGCAGCCTAACCGGGACAGGGGTTGAAAAACTGTTTTTT. The full variable domain, with the rest looked up from reference TRBV5-1 and TRBJ1-4, is KAGVTQTPRYLIKTRGQQVTLSCSPISGHRSVSWYQQTPGQGLQFLFEYFSETQRNKGNFPGRFSGRQFSNSRSEMNVSTLELGDSALYLCASSLTGTGVEKLFFGSGTQLSVL.

The chain is built from TRBV6-5 and TRBJ1-1; D perhaps matches TRBD1 (5 bases). The ends were cut back, 4 bases at V and 6 bases at J, with 18 bases in the middle. The CDR3 loop spans 15 amino acids. CDR1 and CDR2 (germline): MNHEY, SVGAGI. In DNA form, the CDR3 reads TGTGCCAGCAGTTCCGGGTCCGGGGGAAAAGCTGAAGCTTTCTTT. It encodes CASSSGSGGKAEAFF.

This clone was observed a single time. DNA for the CDR3: TGTGCCATCAACGCCATAAGCACAGATACGCAGTATTTT. Translation gives CAINAISTDTQYF. V gene TRBV10-3 combines with J gene TRBJ2-3; D is unresolved. CDR3 length equals 13 residues. Germline assignment: CDR1 ENHRY and CDR2 SYGVKD. V was cut by 7 bases and J by 0 bases, with 8 bases left in between.

The genes are TRBV6-7 and TRBJ1-1, with D tentatively TRBD1 (5 bases). TRBV6-7 is given ORF status, its function remaining uncertain. This CDR3 region has 13 residues. V was pared by 8 bases and J by 1 base, with 11 bases between. DNA for the CDR3: TGTGCCAGCCGCCGACAGACGAACACTGAAGCTTTCTTT. It codes for CASRRQTNTEAFF.

The chain couples TRBV10-2 to TRBJ2-5, with D perhaps TRBD1 or TRBD2 (6 bases each). Trimming left V 3 bases short and J 1 base short, with 12 bases between. The CDR3 contains 15 residues. Per germline, CDR1 WSHSY and CDR2 SAAADI. This CDR3 is CASSDGGHFQETQYF. Written as DNA, the CDR3 is TGCGCCAGCAGTGACGGGGGACACTTCCAAGAGACCCAGTACTTC.

The chain employs TRBV21-1 and TRBJ1-5. TRBV21-1 is noted as a pseudogene. The CDR3 runs to 11 residues. The CDR3 region has the DNA TGTGCCAGCAGCGGGGAACAGCCCCAGCATTTT. Translation: CASSGEQPQHF.

In the case of this clone: Additional DNA sequences in this sample encode the identical CDR3. The J gene is TRBJ2-7, the V gene TRBV5-1, with D maybe TRBD1 (5 bases). CDR1 is SGHRS and CDR2 is YFSETQ in the germline V gene. The CDR3 is made up of 14 amino acids. The V and J ends lost 0 bases and 2 bases respectively, with 9 bases between them. The CDR3 reads CASSLGQKAYEQYF. In DNA, the CDR3 is TGCGCCAGCAGCTTGGGACAGAAAGCCTACGAGCAGTACTTC.

This sequence joins TRBV5-4 and TRBJ1-6; the match to TRBD1 covers 7 bases. The CDR3 sequence is 14 residues long. Germline loops: CDR1 SGHNT, CDR2 YYREEE (reference sequence). The trim removed 0 bases at V and 14 bases at J, leaving 8 bases unmatched. CDR3 nucleotides: TGTGCCAGCAGCTTGGGACAGGGAAGTCAGGCCCTCCACTTT. Encoded protein: CASSLGQGSQALHF.

In regard to this clone: The junction departs from germline at one end; a sequencing error may be responsible. The chain's CDR3 is CAWSGGTEILRF. CDR3 bases: TGTGCCTGGAGTGGGGGGACAGAGATCCTTAGGTTC. This chain joins TRBV30 and TRBJ1-2, with 7 bases that match TRBD1. Looked up from germline, CDR1 is GTSNPN and CDR2 is SVGIG (reference sequence). The CDR3 totals 12 residues.

The chain combines TRBV7-2 with TRBJ1-1; D might be TRBD1 (6 bases). V dropped 5 bases and J dropped 6 bases, with 13 bases sitting between them. CDR1 SGHTA and CDR2 FQGNSA come from the germline V gene. The CDR3 consists of 13 residues. CDR3 amino acids: CASSAVQGSEAFF. The CDR3 nucleotides read TGTGCCAGCAGCGCCGTACAGGGCTCTGAAGCTTTCTTT.

This clone has just one count. This chain joins TRBV4-1 and TRBJ2-5, with 14 bases matching TRBD2. The CDR3 covers 18 residues. J lost 1 base, V lost 1 base, and 5 bases had no gene match. Per germline, CDR1 MGHRA and CDR2 YSYEKL. The DNA of the CDR3 is TGCGCCAGCAGCCAAGTGAGACTAGCGGGGGGGCGCCAAGAGACCCAGTACTTC. Translated: CASSQVRLAGGRQETQYF.

The rearrangement uses TRBV5-4 and TRBJ1-2, with a weak D call TRBD1 (6 bases). The CDR3 has 16 residues. Trimming took 5 bases from V and 2 from J, leaving 19 bases between them. Per germline, CDR1 SGHNT and CDR2 YYREEE (reference sequence). This chain's CDR3 is CASRVRTERDNYGYTF. The CDR3 nucleotides read TGTGCCAGCAGAGTGAGGACAGAGAGGGACAACTATGGCTACACCTTC.

The chain couples TRBV5-4 to TRBJ2-7; D might be TRBD1 (7 bases). The germline CDR1 and CDR2 sequences are SGHNT and YYREEE (reference sequence). Between the trimmed V and J ends, which lost 0 bases and 7 bases, there was a span of 14 bases. This CDR3 has 14 amino acids. Here the CDR3 DNA reads TGTGCCAGCAGCTTGGCAGGGGGGTCTGGGGAGCAGTACTTC. Its translation: CASSLAGGSGEQYF.

The rearrangement links TRBV11-2 to TRBJ1-2; D unresolved. V shed 1 base and J shed 4 bases, with 10 bases lying between them. The CDR3 consists of 14 residues. Germline CDR1 SGHAT, CDR2 FQNNGV. CDR3 loop: CASSLAGSPYGYTF. The CDR3 DNA reads TGTGCCAGCAGCTTAGCGGGGAGCCCCTATGGCTACACCTTC. The variable domain in full, with the rest retrieved from reference TRBV11-2 and TRBJ1-2, is EAGVAQSPRYKIIEKRQSVAFWCNPISGHATLYWYQQILGQGPKLLIQFQNNGVVDDSQLPKDRFSAERLKGVDSTLKIQPAKLEDSAVYLCASSLAGSPYGYTFGSGTRLTVV.

This clone was counted between two and nine times. The gene calls are TRBV4-1 and TRBJ1-5, with no clear D. V was shortened by 4 bases and J by 3 bases, with 16 bases between the two germline ends. Looked up from germline, CDR1 is MGHRA and CDR2 is YSYEKL. This CDR3 is 16 amino acids long. DNA for the CDR3: TGCGCCAGCAGCCCAAGCCCCATTAGGAACAATCAGCCCCAGCATTTT. It encodes CASSPSPIRNNQPQHF.

The chain links TRBV6-6 to TRBJ2-5; D may match TRBD1 or TRBD2 (5 bases each). From germline, CDR1 is MNHNY and CDR2 SVGAGI (reference sequence). Trimming shortened V by 4 bases and J by 11 bases, and 20 bases separated the two germline ends. This CDR3 has 14 amino acids. CDR3 loop: CASSSPGRWMGQYF. The CDR3 coding sequence is TGTGCCAGCAGTTCACCGGGACGGTGGATGGGGCAGTACTTC.